These T cell receptor beta chains were read from a single sample in a study of blood T cell repertoires in COVID-19. The assay was immunoSEQ multiplex PCR, and TCRdb's table has in-frame clones only and misses some. The sample includes around 250,000 clones, around 90% of them seen just once. Source material: PBMCs or T cells enriched from blood (not recorded which). The origin of the receptors is a human donor in a cohort exposed to, infected with or recovered from COVID-19 (not recorded which). The donor label of this sample is uncertain. The conserved cysteine and the conserved F or W are not part of the CDR3 here. The order of the fields is J gene, CDR3 length, V gene, D gene, CDR3 protein. The D gene is left open where the match is weak.

J gene: TRBJ1-1
CDR3 length: 11
V gene: TRBV5-5
D gene: .
CDR3 protein: ASSLRGNTEAF

J gene: TRBJ2-2
CDR3 length: 12
V gene: TRBV19
D gene: .
CDR3 protein: ASSIQVRTGELF

J gene: TRBJ1-3
CDR3 length: 13
V gene: TRBV11-2
D gene: .
CDR3 protein: ASSLSGISGNTIY

J gene: TRBJ2-3
CDR3 length: 12
V gene: TRBV11-2
D gene: TRBD1
CDR3 protein: ASSPLTGTDTQY

J gene: TRBJ2-7
CDR3 length: 14
V gene: TRBV15
D gene: TRBD1
CDR3 protein: ATSRVLQGAPYEQY

J gene: TRBJ1-3
CDR3 length: 16
V gene: TRBV5-5
D gene: TRBD1
CDR3 protein: ASSLRFGQAVGGNTIY

J gene: TRBJ1-2
CDR3 length: 13
V gene: TRBV9
D gene: .
CDR3 protein: ASSGALSLNYGYT

J gene: TRBJ1-4
CDR3 length: 13
V gene: TRBV5-4
D gene: .
CDR3 protein: ASSETRGSDEKLF

J gene: TRBJ1-2
CDR3 length: 12
V gene: TRBV11-2
D gene: .
CDR3 protein: ASSFNNRAEAYT

J gene: TRBJ2-7
CDR3 length: 12
V gene: TRBV5-4
D gene: TRBD1
CDR3 protein: ASSTHRGAYEQY

J gene: TRBJ1-6
CDR3 length: 13
V gene: TRBV2
D gene: .
CDR3 protein: ASSSTRGDNSPLH

J gene: TRBJ2-3
CDR3 length: 14
V gene: TRBV18
D gene: .
CDR3 protein: ASSPAAGSLTDTQY

J gene: TRBJ2-1
CDR3 length: 16
V gene: TRBV3-1/TRBV3-2
D gene: TRBD2
CDR3 protein: ASSQAGTTSGGANEQF

J gene: TRBJ1-5
CDR3 length: 13
V gene: TRBV18
D gene: .
CDR3 protein: ASSPEGRSNQPQH

J gene: TRBJ2-3
CDR3 length: 11
V gene: TRBV5-1
D gene: .
CDR3 protein: ASSLDITDTQY

J gene: TRBJ1-1
CDR3 length: 11
V gene: TRBV19
D gene: .
CDR3 protein: ASSHPVFTEAF

J gene: TRBJ2-3
CDR3 length: 14
V gene: TRBV3-1/TRBV3-2
D gene: TRBD2
CDR3 protein: ASSPSGGHNTDTQY

J gene: TRBJ1-1
CDR3 length: 12
V gene: TRBV9
D gene: .
CDR3 protein: ASSASRVDTEAF

J gene: TRBJ1-2
CDR3 length: 11
V gene: TRBV6-5
D gene: .
CDR3 protein: ASSRSGNYGYT

J gene: TRBJ1-2
CDR3 length: 9
V gene: TRBV9
D gene: .
CDR3 protein: ASSVYSVYT

J gene: TRBJ1-2
CDR3 length: 12
V gene: TRBV7-9
D gene: TRBD1
CDR3 protein: ASSLKGQNYGYT

J gene: TRBJ2-3
CDR3 length: 14
V gene: TRBV4-1
D gene: TRBD2
CDR3 protein: ASSQEGLAGTDTQY

J gene: TRBJ1-1
CDR3 length: 11
V gene: TRBV6-5
D gene: .
CDR3 protein: ATVFTEPTEAF